This T cell receptor (beta chain) was sequenced in a study of technical replicates of blood from a few donors. Here immunoSEQ multiplex PCR was the method, and the copy in TCRdb shows in-frame clones only, minus some. The sample has approximately 60,000 clones, around 87% seen once. The trim removed 1 base at V and 3 bases at J, leaving 7 bases unmatched. The CDR3 runs 16 residues. Germline assignment: CDR1 SGHVT and CDR2 SQSDAQ. V usage is TRBV7-4 and J usage is TRBJ2-7; the match to TRBD1 covers 9 bases. The sample taken for sequencing was PBMCs. The TCR originated in a human donor in good health. Some clones in this sample may be carry-over from other donors' samples. The CDR3 region is CASSLEGTGTVYEQYF. The CDR3 DNA reads as TGTGCCAGCAGCTTAGAGGGGACAGGGACAGTCTACGAGCAGTACTTC.